This T cell receptor beta chain was documented in a study of tumor and adjacent non-tumor tissue in lung cancer. The study, taken as a whole, reports: Top 100 clones took a larger repertoire share in normal lung. Higher tumor TCR diversity was associated with shorter survival.

The template was RNA from unsorted bulk tissue. This non-tumor lung sample came from over 3 cm beyond the tumor edge. Donors were chemotherapy-naive, newly diagnosed lung cancer surgical patients in China, August–late 2014. CDR1 is DFQATT and CDR2 is SNEGSKA in the germline V gene (reference sequence). Germline trimming cut 0 bases from V and 5 bases from J; bases unmatched to any gene: 11. The CDR3 has 16 amino acids. The library came from three nested PCR rounds adapted from ARM-PCR protocols. TCRdb re-called the multiplex PCR reads through MiXCR, storing one row per CDR3 protein. The sample yields around 75,000 distinct CDR3 sequences, about two thirds seen once. Details on this clonotype: Its antigen is not known. This could be a read error, since a much larger clone is one nucleotide away.

This TCR was recovered from a woman between 50 and 59 years old with non-small cell lung cancer. This sequence joins TRBV20-1 and TRBJ2-7, with 9 bases lining up with TRBD2. Source material: distant non-tumor lung tissue. The CDR3 DNA follows: TGCAGTGCTAGAGACGCAACTAGCGGGCCTTCCCACGAGCAGTACTTC. It translates to CSARDATSGPSHEQYF.